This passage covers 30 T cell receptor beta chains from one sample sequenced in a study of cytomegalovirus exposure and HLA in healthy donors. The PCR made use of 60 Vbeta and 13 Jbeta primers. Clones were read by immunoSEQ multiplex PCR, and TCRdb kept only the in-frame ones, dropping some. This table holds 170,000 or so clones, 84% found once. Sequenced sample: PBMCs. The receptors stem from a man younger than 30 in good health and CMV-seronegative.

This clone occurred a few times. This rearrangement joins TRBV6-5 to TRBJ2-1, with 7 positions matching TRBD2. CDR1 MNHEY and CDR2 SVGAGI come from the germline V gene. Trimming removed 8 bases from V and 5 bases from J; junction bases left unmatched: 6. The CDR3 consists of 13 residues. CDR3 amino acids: CASGLAVNNEQFF. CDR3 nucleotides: TGTGCCAGCGGGCTAGCGGTCAACAATGAGCAGTTCTTC.

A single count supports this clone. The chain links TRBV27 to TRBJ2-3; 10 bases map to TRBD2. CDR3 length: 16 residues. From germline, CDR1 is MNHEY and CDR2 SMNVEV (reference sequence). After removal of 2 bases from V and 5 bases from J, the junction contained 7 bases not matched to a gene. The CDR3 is CASSLSGRAFGDTQYF. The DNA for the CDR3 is TGTGCCAGCAGTTTAAGCGGGAGGGCCTTCGGAGATACGCAGTATTTT.

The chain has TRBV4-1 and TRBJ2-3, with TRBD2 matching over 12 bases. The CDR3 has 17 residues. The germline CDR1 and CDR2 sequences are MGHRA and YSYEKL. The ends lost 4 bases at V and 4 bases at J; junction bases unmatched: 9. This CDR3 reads CASSRQGLAGGADTQYF. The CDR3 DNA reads TGCGCCAGCAGCCGCCAAGGGCTAGCGGGAGGGGCAGATACGCAGTATTTT.

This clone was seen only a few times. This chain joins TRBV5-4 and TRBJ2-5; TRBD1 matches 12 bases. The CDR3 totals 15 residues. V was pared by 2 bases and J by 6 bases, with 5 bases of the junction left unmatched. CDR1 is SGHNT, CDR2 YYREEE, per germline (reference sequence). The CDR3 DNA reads TGTGCCAGCAGCTTCCCGGGACAGGGGGCGAAGACCCAGTACTTC. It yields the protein CASSFPGQGAKTQYF. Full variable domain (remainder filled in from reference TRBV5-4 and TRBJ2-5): ETGVTQSPTHLIKTRGQQVTLRCSSQSGHNTVSWYQQALGQGPQFIFQYYREEENGRGNFPPRFSGLQFPNYSSELNVNALELDDSALYLCASSFPGQGAKTQYFGPGTRLLVL.

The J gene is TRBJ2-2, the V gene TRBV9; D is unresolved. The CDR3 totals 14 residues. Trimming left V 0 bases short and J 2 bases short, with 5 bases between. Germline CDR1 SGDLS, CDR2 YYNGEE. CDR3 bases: TGTGCCAGCAGCGTAGGACAAAACACCGGGGAGCTGTTTTTT. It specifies CASSVGQNTGELFF.

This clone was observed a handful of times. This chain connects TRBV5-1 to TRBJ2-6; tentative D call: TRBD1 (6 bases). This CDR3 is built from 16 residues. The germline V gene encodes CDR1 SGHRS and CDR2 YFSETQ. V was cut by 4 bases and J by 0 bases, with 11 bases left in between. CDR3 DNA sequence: TGCGCCAGCAGCCTGACAGGAGTCTCTGGGGCCAACGTCCTGACTTTC. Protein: CASSLTGVSGANVLTF.

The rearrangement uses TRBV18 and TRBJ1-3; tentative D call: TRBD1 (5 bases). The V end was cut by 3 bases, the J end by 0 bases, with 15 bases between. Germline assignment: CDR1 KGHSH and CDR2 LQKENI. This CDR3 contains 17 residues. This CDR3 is CASSPPRQLISGNTIYF. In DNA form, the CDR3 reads TGTGCCAGCTCACCGCCACGACAGCTAATCTCTGGAAACACCATATATTTT. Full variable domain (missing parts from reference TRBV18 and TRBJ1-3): NAGVMQNPRHLVRRRGQEARLRCSPMKGHSHVYWYRQLPEEGLKFMVYLQKENIIDESGMPKERFSAEFPKEGPSILRIQQVVRGDSAAYFCASSPPRQLISGNTIYFGEGSWLTVV.

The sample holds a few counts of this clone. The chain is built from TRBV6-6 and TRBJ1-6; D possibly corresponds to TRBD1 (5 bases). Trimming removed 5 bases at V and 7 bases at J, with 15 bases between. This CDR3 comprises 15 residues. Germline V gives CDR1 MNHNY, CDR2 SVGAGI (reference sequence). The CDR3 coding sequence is TGTGCCAGCAGTCCCAGGGTCCCCCGGAATTCACCCCTCCACTTT. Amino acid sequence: CASSPRVPRNSPLHF.

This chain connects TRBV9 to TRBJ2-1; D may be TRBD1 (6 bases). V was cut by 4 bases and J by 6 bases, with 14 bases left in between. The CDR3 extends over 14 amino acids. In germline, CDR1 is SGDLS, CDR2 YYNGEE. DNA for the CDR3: TGTGCCAGCAGCAAAACGACAGGCGCCAATGAGCAGTTCTTC. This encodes CASSKTTGANEQFF.

The CDR3 nucleotides are TGTGCCAGCGCCTACCTGAGAGCTCAAGAGACCCAGTACTTC. Translated, it gives CASAYLRAQETQYF. The rearrangement uses TRBV27 and TRBJ2-5; no definite D call. The V gene lost 8 bases and the J gene lost 2 bases, with 15 bases spanning the gap. The germline CDR1 and CDR2 sequences are MNHEY and SMNVEV (reference sequence). The length of the CDR3 is 14 residues.

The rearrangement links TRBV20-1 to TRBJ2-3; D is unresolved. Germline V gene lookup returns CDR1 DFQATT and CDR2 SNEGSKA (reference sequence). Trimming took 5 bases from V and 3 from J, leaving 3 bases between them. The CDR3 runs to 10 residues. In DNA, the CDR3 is TGCAGTGCTCTGACAGATACGCAGTATTTT. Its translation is CSALTDTQYF.

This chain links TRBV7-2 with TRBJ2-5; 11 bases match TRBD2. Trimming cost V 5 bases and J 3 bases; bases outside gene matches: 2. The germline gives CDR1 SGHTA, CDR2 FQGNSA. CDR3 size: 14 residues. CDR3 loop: CASSRGLAEETQYF. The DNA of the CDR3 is TGTGCCAGCAGCCGGGGACTAGCGGAAGAGACCCAGTACTTC.

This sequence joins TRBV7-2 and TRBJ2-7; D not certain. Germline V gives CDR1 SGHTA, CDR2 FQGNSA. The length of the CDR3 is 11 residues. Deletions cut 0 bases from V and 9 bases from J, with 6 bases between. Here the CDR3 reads CASSLAGSQYF. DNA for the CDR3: TGTGCCAGCAGCTTAGCCGGTTCGCAGTACTTC. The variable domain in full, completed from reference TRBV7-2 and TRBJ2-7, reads GAGVSQSPSNKVTEKGKDVELRCDPISGHTALYWYRQSLGQGLEFLIYFQGNSAPDKSGLPSDRFSAERTGGSVSTLTIQRTQQEDSAVYLCASSLAGSQYFGPGTRLTVT.

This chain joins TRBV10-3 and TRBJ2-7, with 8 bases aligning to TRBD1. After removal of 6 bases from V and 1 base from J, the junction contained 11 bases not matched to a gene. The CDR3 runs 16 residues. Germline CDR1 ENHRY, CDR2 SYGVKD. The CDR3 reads CAIRRLGQEGSYEQYF. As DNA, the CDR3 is TGTGCCATCAGGAGACTGGGACAGGAAGGATCCTACGAGCAGTACTTC.

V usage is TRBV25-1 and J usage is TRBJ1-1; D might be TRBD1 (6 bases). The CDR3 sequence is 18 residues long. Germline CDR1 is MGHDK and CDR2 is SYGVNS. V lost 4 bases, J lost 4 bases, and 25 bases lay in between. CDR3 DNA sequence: TGTGCCAGCAGTGTCTTAGGATCTCGCAGGGGATCAGGCACTGAAGCTTTCTTT. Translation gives CASSVLGSRRGSGTEAFF.

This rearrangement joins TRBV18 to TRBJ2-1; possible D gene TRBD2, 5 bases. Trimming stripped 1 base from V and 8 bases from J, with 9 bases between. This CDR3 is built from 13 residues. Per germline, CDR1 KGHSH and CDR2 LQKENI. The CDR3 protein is CASSPRGYDEQFF. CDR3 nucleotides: TGTGCCAGCTCACCACGCGGGTACGATGAGCAGTTCTTC. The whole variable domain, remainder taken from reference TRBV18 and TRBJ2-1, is NAGVMQNPRHLVRRRGQEARLRCSPMKGHSHVYWYRQLPEEGLKFMVYLQKENIIDESGMPKERFSAEFPKEGPSILRIQQVVRGDSAAYFCASSPRGYDEQFFGPGTRLTVL.

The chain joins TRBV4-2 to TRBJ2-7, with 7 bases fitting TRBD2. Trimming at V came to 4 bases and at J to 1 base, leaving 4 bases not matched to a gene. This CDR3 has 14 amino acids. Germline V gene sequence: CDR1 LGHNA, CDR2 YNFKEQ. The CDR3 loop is CASSPTGGSYEQYF. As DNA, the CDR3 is TGTGCCAGCAGCCCAACCGGGGGGTCCTACGAGCAGTACTTC.

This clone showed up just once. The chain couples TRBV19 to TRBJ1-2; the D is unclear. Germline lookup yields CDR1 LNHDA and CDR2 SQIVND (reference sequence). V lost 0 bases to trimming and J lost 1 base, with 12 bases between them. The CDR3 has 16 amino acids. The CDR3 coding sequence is TGTGCCAGTAGTATAGATCCGGGGTCGGGTAACTATGGCTACACCTTC. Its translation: CASSIDPGSGNYGYTF.

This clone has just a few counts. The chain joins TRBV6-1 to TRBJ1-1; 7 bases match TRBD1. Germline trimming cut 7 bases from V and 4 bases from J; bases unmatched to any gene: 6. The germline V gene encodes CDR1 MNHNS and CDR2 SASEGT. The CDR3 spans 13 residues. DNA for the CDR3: TGTGCCAGCAAGGTACAGGGGAGCACTGAAGCTTTCTTT. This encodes CASKVQGSTEAFF.

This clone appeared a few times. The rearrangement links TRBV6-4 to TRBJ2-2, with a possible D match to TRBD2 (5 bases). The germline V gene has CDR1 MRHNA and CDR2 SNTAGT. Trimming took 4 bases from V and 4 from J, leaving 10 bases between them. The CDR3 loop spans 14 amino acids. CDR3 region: CASSASGSTGELFF. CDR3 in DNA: TGTGCCAGCAGTGCATCGGGATCCACCGGGGAGCTGTTTTTT.

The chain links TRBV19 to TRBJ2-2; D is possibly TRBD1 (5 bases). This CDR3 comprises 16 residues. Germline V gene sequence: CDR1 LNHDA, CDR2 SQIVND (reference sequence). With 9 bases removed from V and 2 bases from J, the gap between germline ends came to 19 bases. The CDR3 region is CASQKGQGANTGELFF. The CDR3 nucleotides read TGTGCCAGCCAGAAGGGCCAGGGCGCCAACACCGGGGAGCTGTTTTTT.

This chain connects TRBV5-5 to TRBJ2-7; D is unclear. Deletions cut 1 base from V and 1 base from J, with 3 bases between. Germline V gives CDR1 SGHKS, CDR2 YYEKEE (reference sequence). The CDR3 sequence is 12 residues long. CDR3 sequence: CASSLSSYEQYF. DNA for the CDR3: TGTGCCAGCAGCTTGTCTTCCTACGAGCAGTACTTC. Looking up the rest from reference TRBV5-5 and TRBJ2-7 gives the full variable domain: DAGVTQSPTHLIKTRGQQVTLRCSPISGHKSVSWYQQVLGQGPQFIFQYYEKEERGRGNFPDRFSARQFPNYSSELNVNALLLGDSALYLCASSLSSYEQYFGPGTRLTVT.

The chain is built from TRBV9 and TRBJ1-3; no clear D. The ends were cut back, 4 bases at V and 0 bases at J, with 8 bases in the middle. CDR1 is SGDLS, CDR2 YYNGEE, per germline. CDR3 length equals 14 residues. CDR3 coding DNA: TGTGCCAGCAGCCTCGGTACCTCTGGAAACACCATATATTTT. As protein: CASSLGTSGNTIYF.

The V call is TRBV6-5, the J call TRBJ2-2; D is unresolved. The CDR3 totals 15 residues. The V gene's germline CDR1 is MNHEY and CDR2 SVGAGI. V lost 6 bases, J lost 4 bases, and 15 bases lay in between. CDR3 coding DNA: TGTGCCAGCAGAAAGGAGATCATACCCACCGGGGAGCTGTTTTTT. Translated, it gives CASRKEIIPTGELFF.

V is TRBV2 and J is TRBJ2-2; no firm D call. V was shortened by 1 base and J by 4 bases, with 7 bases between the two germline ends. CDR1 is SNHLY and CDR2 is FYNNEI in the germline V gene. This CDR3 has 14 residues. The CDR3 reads CASSEVGGTGELFF. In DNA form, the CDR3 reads TGTGCCAGCAGTGAAGTCGGCGGCACCGGGGAGCTGTTTTTT.

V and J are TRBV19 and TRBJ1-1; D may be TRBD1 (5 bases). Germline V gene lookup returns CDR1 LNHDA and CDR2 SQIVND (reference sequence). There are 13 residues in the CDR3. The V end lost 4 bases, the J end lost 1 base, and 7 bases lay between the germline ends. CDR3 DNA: TGTGCCAGTAGTACCAGGGAGAACACTGAAGCTTTCTTT. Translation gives CASSTRENTEAFF.

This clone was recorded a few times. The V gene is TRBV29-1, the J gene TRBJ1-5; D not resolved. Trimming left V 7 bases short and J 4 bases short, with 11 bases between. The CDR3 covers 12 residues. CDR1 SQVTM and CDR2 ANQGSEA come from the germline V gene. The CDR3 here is CSAIQENQPQHF. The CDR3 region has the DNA TGCAGCGCCATCCAGGAAAATCAGCCCCAGCATTTT.

CDR3 region: CASSQQGTSGELFF. The CDR3 region has the DNA TGTGCCAGCAGTCAACAGGGGACTTCCGGGGAGCTGTTTTTT. The V call is TRBV7-2, the J call TRBJ2-2; possible D gene TRBD1, 7 bases. The V gene's germline CDR1 is SGHTA and CDR2 FQGNSA. CDR3 length: 14 residues. V lost 6 bases and J 6 bases, leaving 14 bases between the germline ends. Supplemented by reference TRBV7-2 and TRBJ2-2, the full variable domain reads GAGVSQSPSNKVTEKGKDVELRCDPISGHTALYWYRQSLGQGLEFLIYFQGNSAPDKSGLPSDRFSAERTGGSVSTLTIQRTQQEDSAVYLCASSQQGTSGELFFGEGSRLTVL.

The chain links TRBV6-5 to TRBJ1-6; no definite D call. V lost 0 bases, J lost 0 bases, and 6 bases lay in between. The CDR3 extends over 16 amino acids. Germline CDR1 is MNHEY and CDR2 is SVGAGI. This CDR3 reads CASSYSKSSYNSPLHF. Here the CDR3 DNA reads TGTGCCAGCAGTTACTCTAAGAGCTCCTATAATTCACCCCTCCACTTT.

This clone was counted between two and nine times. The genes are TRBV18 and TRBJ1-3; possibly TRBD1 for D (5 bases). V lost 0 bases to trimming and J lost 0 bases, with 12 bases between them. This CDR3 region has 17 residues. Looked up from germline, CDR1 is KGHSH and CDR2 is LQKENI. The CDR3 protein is CASSPPSQGLSGNTIYF. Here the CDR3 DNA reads TGTGCCAGCTCACCACCGTCCCAGGGCCTCTCTGGAAACACCATATATTTT.